A single sample gave rise to the 22 T cell receptor beta chains below, sequenced in a study of blood T cell repertoires in COVID-19. Clones were read by immunoSEQ multiplex PCR, and TCRdb kept only the in-frame ones, dropping some. The data contain tens of thousands of clones, 86% of them seen just once; the ten biggest clones take up around 4.5%. The sequencing input was peripheral blood. The receptors come from a man in his forties or fifties with active or convalescent COVID-19.

The CDR3, as DNA: TGTGCCAGCAGTTTTCAATCCGGGACTAGCGGGGGTGAGCAGTTCTTC. Residues: CASSFQSGTSGGEQFF. The rearrangement links TRBV6-6 to TRBJ2-1, with 14 bases aligning to TRBD2. This CDR3 contains 16 residues. Germline V lookup: CDR1 MNHNY, CDR2 SVGAGI (reference sequence). Trimming at V came to 4 bases and at J to 9 bases, leaving 8 bases not matched to a gene.

The chain is built from TRBV24-1 and TRBJ1-2, with a possible D match to TRBD1 (5 bases). The CDR3 has 13 residues. The V gene lost 4 bases and the J gene lost 4 bases, with 9 bases spanning the gap. Germline CDR1 reads KGHDR; CDR2 reads SFDVKD. This CDR3 reads CATSESGGYGYTF. The CDR3 DNA is TGTGCCACCAGTGAATCCGGGGGCTATGGCTACACCTTC.

The rearrangement links TRBV2 to TRBJ1-6; D remains ambiguous. The V end lost 3 bases, the J end lost 3 bases, and 15 bases lay between the germline ends. The CDR3 is 17 residues long. CDR1 is SNHLY, CDR2 FYNNEI, per germline. CDR3 in DNA: TGTGCCAGCAGTGATGGCGGTGCTACGGACTATAATTCACCCCTCCACTTT. Encoded protein: CASSDGGATDYNSPLHF.

V usage is TRBV19 and J usage is TRBJ2-1; unclear D gene. Looked up from germline, CDR1 is LNHDA and CDR2 is SQIVND (reference sequence). There are 16 residues in the CDR3. V shed 5 bases and J shed 1 base, with 15 bases lying between them. This CDR3 reads CASSPNNYISYNEQFF. DNA of the CDR3: TGTGCCAGTAGTCCCAACAACTACATTTCCTACAATGAGCAGTTCTTC.

This rearrangement joins TRBV2 to TRBJ2-4; the match to TRBD1 covers 7 bases. The V gene end was trimmed by 6 bases and the J gene end by 8 bases; junction bases not matched to a gene: 7. The CDR3 sequence is 13 residues long. Germline V gene sequence: CDR1 SNHLY, CDR2 FYNNEI. The CDR3 here is CASSFDRDHIQYF. The CDR3 DNA follows: TGTGCCAGCAGCTTCGACAGGGACCACATTCAGTACTTC.

The rearrangement uses TRBV18 and TRBJ1-5; the match to TRBD1 covers 7 bases. Germline V gene data show CDR1 as KGHSH and CDR2 as LQKENI. This CDR3 spans 16 amino acids. Germline trimming cut 3 bases from V and 3 bases from J; bases unmatched to any gene: 8. This CDR3 is CASSPSNRGDNQPQHF. DNA for the CDR3: TGTGCCAGCTCACCCTCCAACAGGGGTGACAATCAGCCCCAGCATTTT.

The chain employs TRBV11-2 and TRBJ2-3; 12 nucleotides line up with TRBD2. J was trimmed by 5 bases and V by 3 bases; bases with no gene match: 3. CDR3 length equals 15 residues. Germline V gene sequence: CDR1 SGHAT, CDR2 FQNNGV. CDR3 in amino acids: CASSLTSGGGDTQYF. CDR3 nucleotides: TGTGCCAGCAGCTTGACTAGCGGGGGAGGAGATACGCAGTATTTT.

The CDR3 protein is CASSLQQGGNSPLHF. The DNA of the CDR3 is TGCGCCAGCAGCTTGCAACAGGGGGGGAATTCACCCCTCCACTTT. The rearrangement joins TRBV5-1 to TRBJ1-6; the match to TRBD1 covers 8 bases. Trimming cost V 1 base and J 7 bases; bases outside gene matches: 4. Per the germline V gene, CDR1 is SGHRS and CDR2 is YFSETQ. The CDR3 loop spans 15 amino acids.

The chain combines TRBV10-3 with TRBJ1-6, with 9 bases matching TRBD1. This CDR3 region has 15 residues. V lost 4 bases, J lost 7 bases, and 5 bases stayed unmatched. The germline V gene encodes CDR1 ENHRY and CDR2 SYGVKD. CDR3 protein: CAISGTGVDNSPLHF. In nucleotides, the CDR3 is TGTGCCATCAGTGGGACAGGGGTAGACAATTCACCCCTCCACTTT.

CDR3 DNA sequence: TGTGCCAGCACCCTAGGGGGACAAGAGAATCCGTATTTT. Translated: CASTLGGQENPYF. The gene calls are TRBV28 and TRBJ2-3, with a tentative D call TRBD1 (6 bases). Deletions cut 7 bases from V and 14 bases from J, with 22 bases between. This CDR3 is 13 amino acids long. Germline V lookup: CDR1 MDHEN, CDR2 SYDVKM.

This chain links TRBV5-1 with TRBJ1-6; D gene unclear. The CDR3 runs 15 residues. V lost 5 bases and J 0 bases, leaving 9 bases between the germline ends. From germline, CDR1 is SGHRS and CDR2 YFSETQ. CDR3 coding DNA: TGCGCCAGCAGAGGGAGAAGCTCCTATAATTCACCCCTCCACTTT. This encodes CASRGRSSYNSPLHF. Together with reference TRBV5-1 and TRBJ1-6, the CDR3 gives the full variable domain: KAGVTQTPRYLIKTRGQQVTLSCSPISGHRSVSWYQQTPGQGLQFLFEYFSETQRNKGNFPGRFSGRQFSNSRSEMNVSTLELGDSALYLCASRGRSSYNSPLHFGNGTRLTVT.

The chain links TRBV27 to TRBJ2-3, with D perhaps TRBD2 (6 bases). Trimming took off 1 base at V and 2 bases at J, with 7 bases between the two ends. CDR1 is MNHEY and CDR2 is SMNVEV in the germline V gene (reference sequence). The CDR3 length is 14 residues. The CDR3 nucleotides are TGTGCCAGCAGTTTATGGACTAACACAGATACGCAGTATTTT. As protein: CASSLWTNTDTQYF.

The chain has TRBV7-6 and TRBJ2-1; TRBD1 agrees at 10 bases. The CDR3 spans 16 residues. The germline CDR1 and CDR2 sequences are SGHVS and FNYEAQ. Trimming cost V 4 bases and J 2 bases; bases outside gene matches: 5. The CDR3 DNA follows: TGTGCCAGCAGCTCCCCCGGACAGGGGGCCTACAATGAGCAGTTCTTC. As protein: CASSSPGQGAYNEQFF.

This clone was seen once. The chain has TRBV7-9 and TRBJ1-1; 10 bases align to TRBD1. The germline gives CDR1 SEHNR, CDR2 FQNEAQ (reference sequence). The junction had 9 bases not matched to a gene; V was cut back by 5 bases and J by 6 bases. The CDR3 is made up of 15 amino acids. DNA for the CDR3: TGTGCCAGCAGCGACCGGGACAGGGGTGTCGCTGAAGCTTTCTTT. It is translated as CASSDRDRGVAEAFF.

The table lists this clone with a count of one. The chain links TRBV3-1 (or the pseudogene TRBV3-2) to TRBJ2-6; 9 bases line up with TRBD2. This CDR3 comprises 17 residues. V dropped 4 bases and J dropped 1; count of bases not matched to a gene: 5. Germline CDR1 and CDR2: LGHDT and YNNKEL (reference sequence). The CDR3 DNA follows: TGTGCCAGCAGCCGAAGCGGGGGGTGGTCTGGGGCCAACGTCCTGACTTTC. Its protein is CASSRSGGWSGANVLTF.

This chain uses TRBV6-5 with TRBJ2-1; TRBD2 might be the D (6 bases). Germline assignment: CDR1 MNHEY and CDR2 SVGAGI. V gave up 1 base and J gave up 4 bases, with 11 bases separating them. The CDR3 has 15 residues. The CDR3 loop is CASSYFAGRYNEQFF. In nucleotides, the CDR3 is TGTGCCAGCAGTTACTTTGCGGGGAGATACAATGAGCAGTTCTTC.

In its sample, this clone was seen a few times. The chain carries TRBV5-1 and TRBJ1-2; D is ambiguous. Germline V gene sequence: CDR1 SGHRS, CDR2 YFSETQ. V was clipped by 1 base and J by 3 bases, with 10 bases between them. CDR3 length equals 14 residues. The DNA for the CDR3 is TGCGCCAGCAGCTTGTTGGCGGAAGACTATGGCTACACCTTC. This encodes CASSLLAEDYGYTF.

The chain couples TRBV11-2 to TRBJ1-1; 9 bases map to TRBD1. The junction had 5 bases not matched to a gene; V was cut back by 4 bases and J by 5 bases. From germline, CDR1 is SGHAT and CDR2 FQNNGV. The CDR3 length is 14 residues. CDR3 sequence: CASSSGTGWTEAFF. The CDR3 DNA reads TGTGCCAGCAGCTCCGGGACAGGGTGGACTGAAGCTTTCTTT.

This rearrangement joins TRBV10-3 to TRBJ2-7; the D is unclear. Germline values: CDR1 ENHRY, CDR2 SYGVKD. The CDR3 covers 11 residues. V was trimmed by 8 bases and J by 4 bases, leaving 9 bases between them. CDR3 residues: CAIGAMYEQYF. The CDR3 region has the DNA TGTGCCATCGGAGCGATGTACGAGCAGTACTTC.

This chain links TRBV6-5 with TRBJ1-5, with D possibly being TRBD1 (5 bases). V lost 4 bases and J 3 bases, leaving 13 bases between the germline ends. CDR1 is MNHEY and CDR2 is SVGAGI in the germline V gene. The CDR3 has 15 amino acids. The CDR3 coding sequence is TGTGCCAGCAGTTCCCAGGGAATTAACAATCAGCCCCAGCATTTT. Amino acids: CASSSQGINNQPQHF.

The chain employs TRBV4-3 and TRBJ2-3, with a tentative D call TRBD2 (6 bases). Germline CDR1 and CDR2: LGHNA and YSLEER. The V gene lost 1 base and the J gene lost 0 bases, with 11 bases spanning the gap. CDR3 length: 16 residues. The CDR3 loop reads CASSQAGATSTDTQYF. CDR3 sequence (DNA): TGCGCCAGCAGCCAAGCGGGAGCGACTAGCACAGATACGCAGTATTTT.

The DNA of the CDR3 is TGTGCCAGCAGCTTGGGGAGCTACGAGCAGTACTTC. Protein product: CASSLGSYEQYF. The V and J genes are TRBV11-2 and TRBJ2-7; tentative D call: TRBD2 (5 bases). The CDR3 is 12 amino acids. Germline V gives CDR1 SGHAT, CDR2 FQNNGV. V was pared by 3 bases and J by 3 bases, with 6 bases between. The full variable domain, its missing parts supplied by reference TRBV11-2 and TRBJ2-7, is EAGVAQSPRYKIIEKRQSVAFWCNPISGHATLYWYQQILGQGPKLLIQFQNNGVVDDSQLPKDRFSAERLKGVDSTLKIQPAKLEDSAVYLCASSLGSYEQYFGPGTRLTVT.